The 22 T cell receptor beta chains in this list originate from one sample, sequenced in a study of blood T cell repertoires in COVID-19 (dated by TCRdb to about 2020). Libraries were built with the immunoSEQ multiplex PCR assay. TCRdb retrieved this table from immuneACCESS and kept in-frame rearrangements only. Not all clones are present; in checked studies, unresolved V genes account for under half, and no reason is known for the remainder. A total of 200,000 to 250,000 clones appear in this sample, over 75% of them only once. The top ten constitute 6.5% to 8.5% of the sample. What was sequenced was PBMCs or T cells enriched from blood (not recorded which). The receptors were gathered from a woman between 35 and 50 years old with acute COVID-19.

The J gene is TRBJ2-1, the V gene TRBV7-3; D call uncertain. Looked up from germline, CDR1 is SGHTA and CDR2 is FQGTGA. The CDR3 extends over 13 amino acids. Trimming shortened V by 0 bases and J by 7 bases, and 7 bases separated the two germline ends. DNA for the CDR3: TGTGCCAGCAGCTTAACTACCAGAAATGAGCAGTTCTTC. This gives the protein CASSLTTRNEQFF.

J is TRBJ1-5 and V is TRBV6-5, with 7 nucleotides matching TRBD1. Germline CDR1 reads MNHEY; CDR2 reads SVGAGI. With 9 bases clipped from V and 2 bases from J, the junction kept 4 bases outside the gene matches. CDR3 length: 13 residues. The CDR3 protein is CASQGDGNQPQHF. Here the CDR3 DNA reads TGTGCCAGTCAGGGGGACGGCAATCAGCCCCAGCATTTT.

J is TRBJ2-3 and V is TRBV5-4; TRBD1 might be the D (7 bases). The CDR3 covers 15 residues. V was cut by 5 bases and J by 0 bases, with 13 bases left in between. CDR1 SGHNT and CDR2 YYREEE come from the germline V gene (reference sequence). The CDR3 reads CASSQGGASTDTQYF. The CDR3 DNA sequence: TGTGCCAGCAGTCAGGGGGGAGCTAGCACAGATACGCAGTATTTT.

The chain recombines TRBV12-3 or TRBV12-4 with TRBJ1-3; TRBD1 agrees at 7 bases. The CDR3 is 13 amino acids. J gave up 2 bases and V 7 bases, and 2 bases lay outside the gene matches. The CDR3 is CASKTGAGNTIYF. In DNA, the CDR3 is TGTGCCAGCAAAACAGGGGCTGGAAACACCATATATTTT.

The V call is TRBV28, the J call TRBJ2-7; 11 bases are shared with TRBD1. This CDR3 region has 16 residues. The germline V gene encodes CDR1 MDHEN and CDR2 SYDVKM. V gave up 5 bases and J gave up 3 bases; unmatched junction bases: 9. This CDR3 reads CASSGSRDRGFYEQYF. Written as DNA, the CDR3 is TGTGCCAGCAGTGGATCCCGGGACAGGGGGTTCTACGAGCAGTACTTC.

This clone was seen a few times. This chain joins TRBV18 and TRBJ2-3; D uncertain. The V gene lost 2 bases and the J gene lost 0 bases, with 3 bases spanning the gap. The CDR3 has 13 amino acids. From germline, CDR1 is KGHSH and CDR2 LQKENI. The CDR3: CASSPSSTDTQYF. As DNA, the CDR3 is TGTGCCAGCTCACCATCTAGCACAGATACGCAGTATTTT.

The chain has TRBV29-1 and TRBJ2-7; possible D gene TRBD2, 6 bases. The CDR3 totals 13 residues. Germline assignment: CDR1 SQVTM and CDR2 ANQGSEA. V was shortened by 3 bases and J by 3 bases, with 12 bases between the two germline ends. The CDR3 DNA follows: TGCAGCGTTGAGGGGGGACGGGGCTACGAGCAGTACTTC. This translates into CSVEGGRGYEQYF.

DNA for the CDR3: TGTGCCAGCAGCCAAGAAAAGGGGACAGACTATGGCTACACCTTC. This encodes CASSQEKGTDYGYTF. The V gene is TRBV14, the J gene TRBJ1-2, with TRBD1 matching 7 bases. The CDR3 contains 15 residues. Germline CDR1 is SGHDN and CDR2 is FVKESK. V was pared by 0 bases and J by 3 bases, with 4 bases of the junction left unmatched.

The CDR3 coding sequence is TGCGCCAGCAGCTTGGGGCAGGGGGGAGGCGAGACCCAGTACTTC. It yields the protein CASSLGQGGGETQYF. J is TRBJ2-5 and V is TRBV5-1; perhaps TRBD1 as D (7 bases). Deletions cut 0 bases from V and 5 bases from J, with 14 bases between. This CDR3 contains 15 residues. Germline-derived CDR1 and CDR2 are SGHRS and YFSETQ.

The sample holds one count of this clone. The chain couples TRBV7-3 to TRBJ2-2; TRBD2 matches at 8 bases. Germline V CDR1 and CDR2: SGHTA, FQGTGA. The CDR3 is 15 residues long. The V gene end was trimmed by 5 bases and the J gene end by 4 bases; junction bases not matched to a gene: 6. CDR3 residues: CASSQTGGATGELFF. DNA of the CDR3: TGTGCCAGCAGCCAAACCGGGGGGGCCACCGGGGAGCTGTTTTTT.

This chain links TRBV9 with TRBJ2-3; 10 nucleotides agree with TRBD2. J gave up 5 bases and V 0 bases, and 9 bases lay outside the gene matches. This CDR3 region has 17 residues. Germline loops: CDR1 SGDLS, CDR2 YYNGEE. The CDR3: CASSVALPSGGVDTQYF. The CDR3 nucleotides are TGTGCCAGCAGCGTAGCTCTACCTAGCGGGGGAGTAGATACGCAGTATTTT.

The table lists this clone with a count of one. The gene calls are TRBV29-1 and TRBJ1-1; a possible D gene is TRBD1 (5 bases). Deletions cut 0 bases from V and 5 bases from J, with 10 bases between. The CDR3 totals 13 residues. Germline V gene data show CDR1 as SQVTM and CDR2 as ANQGSEA. The DNA of the CDR3 is TGCAGCGTTGAAGAAGGGGCATCAACTGAAGCTTTCTTT. Encoded protein: CSVEEGASTEAFF.

The chain recombines TRBV5-1 with TRBJ2-5; TRBD1 might be the D (5 bases). Germline V CDR1 and CDR2: SGHRS, YFSETQ. V gave up 4 bases and J gave up 5 bases, with 15 bases separating them. This CDR3 is built from 14 residues. This CDR3 is CASSRRANVETQYF. The CDR3 DNA sequence: TGCGCCAGCAGCCGCAGGGCCAATGTGGAGACCCAGTACTTC. The entire variable domain, with the rest obtained from reference TRBV5-1 and TRBJ2-5, is as follows: KAGVTQTPRYLIKTRGQQVTLSCSPISGHRSVSWYQQTPGQGLQFLFEYFSETQRNKGNFPGRFSGRQFSNSRSEMNVSTLELGDSALYLCASSRRANVETQYFGPGTRLLVL.

This clone appeared a few times. The gene calls are TRBV19 and TRBJ2-5; tentative D call: TRBD2 (5 bases). The germline CDR1 and CDR2 sequences are LNHDA and SQIVND (reference sequence). Trimming took 6 bases from V and 1 from J, leaving 15 bases between them. This CDR3 region has 15 residues. In DNA form, the CDR3 reads TGTGCCAGTAGCCTCCCCTCGGGGTCCCAAGAGACCCAGTACTTC. It is translated as CASSLPSGSQETQYF.

This sequence joins TRBV7-9 and TRBJ2-1; D not resolved. V lost 4 bases and J lost 4, with 11 bases in between. This CDR3 spans 14 amino acids. CDR1 is SEHNR, CDR2 FQNEAQ, per germline (reference sequence). The CDR3 region is CASSSLSLYNEQFF. The DNA for the CDR3 is TGTGCCAGCAGCTCCCTCTCTTTATACAATGAGCAGTTCTTC.

The rearrangement links TRBV28 to TRBJ2-1, with 7 bases aligning to TRBD1. Trimming took 5 bases from V and 6 from J; bases not matched to a gene: 10. Germline loops: CDR1 MDHEN, CDR2 SYDVKM. The CDR3 extends over 15 amino acids. The CDR3 here is CASSPPEQGINEQFF. Written as DNA, the CDR3 is TGTGCCAGCAGTCCCCCTGAACAGGGGATCAATGAGCAGTTCTTC.

The genes are TRBV27 and TRBJ2-7, with TRBD1 matching over 10 bases. The V segment lost 1 base and the J segment 6 bases; nucleotides outside the gene matches: 3. This CDR3 is built from 14 residues. Germline V gene lookup returns CDR1 MNHEY and CDR2 SMNVEV (reference sequence). The CDR3, as DNA: TGTGCCAGCAGTTTATGGGACAGGGGTCGCGAGCAGTACTTC. The encoded protein is CASSLWDRGREQYF.

The chain uses TRBV28 and TRBJ1-5; D may be TRBD1 (5 bases). CDR3 length: 13 amino acids. Germline values: CDR1 MDHEN, CDR2 SYDVKM. V was clipped by 5 bases and J by 1 base, with 6 bases between them. CDR3 protein: CASSAGSNQPQHF. DNA for the CDR3: TGTGCCAGCAGTGCAGGGAGCAATCAGCCCCAGCATTTT.

This chain connects TRBV19 to TRBJ2-4, with 10 bases aligning to TRBD1. This CDR3 region has 16 residues. CDR1 is LNHDA, CDR2 SQIVND, per germline (reference sequence). Trimming removed 3 bases from V and 5 bases from J; junction bases left unmatched: 7. CDR3 in amino acids: CASSIRDRGPQNIQYF. CDR3 bases: TGTGCCAGTAGTATCCGTGACAGGGGGCCCCAAAACATTCAGTACTTC.

V and J are TRBV27 and TRBJ1-6; TRBD1 matches 7 bases. In germline, CDR1 is MNHEY, CDR2 SMNVEV (reference sequence). There are 14 residues in the CDR3. Germline trimming cut 6 bases from V and 5 bases from J; bases unmatched to any gene: 4. CDR3 loop: CASRYQGDNSPLHF. In DNA form, the CDR3 reads TGTGCCAGCAGATATCAGGGGGATAATTCACCCCTCCACTTT.

The V and J genes are TRBV10-3 and TRBJ1-2; 12 nucleotides match TRBD1. CDR1 ENHRY and CDR2 SYGVKD come from the germline V gene. The CDR3 length is 15 residues. The ends lost 3 bases at V and 8 bases at J; junction bases unmatched: 7. CDR3 nucleotides: TGTGCCATCAGTGACCCGGGACAGGGGGCAGAGGGCTACACCTTC. Protein sequence: CAISDPGQGAEGYTF.

This sequence joins TRBV7-3 and TRBJ2-1, with D perhaps matching TRBD2 (5 bases). The CDR3 has 14 residues. Germline lookup yields CDR1 SGHTA and CDR2 FQGTGA. The V gene lost 4 bases and the J gene lost 5 bases, with 12 bases spanning the gap. As DNA, the CDR3 is TGTGCCAGCAGCTCGGGATTAGTAAACAATGAGCAGTTCTTC. Protein product: CASSSGLVNNEQFF.